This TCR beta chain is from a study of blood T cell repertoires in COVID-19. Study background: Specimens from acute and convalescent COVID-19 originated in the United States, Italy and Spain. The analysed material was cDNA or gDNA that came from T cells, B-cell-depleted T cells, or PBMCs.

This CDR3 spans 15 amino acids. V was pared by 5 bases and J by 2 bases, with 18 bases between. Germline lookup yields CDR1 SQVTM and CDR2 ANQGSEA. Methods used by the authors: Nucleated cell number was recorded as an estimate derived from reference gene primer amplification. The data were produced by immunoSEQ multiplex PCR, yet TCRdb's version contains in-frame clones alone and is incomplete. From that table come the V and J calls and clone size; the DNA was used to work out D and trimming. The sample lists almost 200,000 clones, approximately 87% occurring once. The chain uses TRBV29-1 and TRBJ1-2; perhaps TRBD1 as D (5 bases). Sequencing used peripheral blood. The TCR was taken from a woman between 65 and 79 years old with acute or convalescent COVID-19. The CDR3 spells CSVYDPGYNNYGYTF. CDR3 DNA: TGCAGCGTTTACGACCCAGGGTATAACAACTATGGCTACACCTTC.